Described below is a single T cell receptor (beta chain) sequence and its context. This sample stems from a study of technical replicates of blood from a few donors. This CDR3 spans 12 amino acids. Germline loops: CDR1 ENHRY, CDR2 SYGVKD. The germline V and J ends were trimmed by 0 bases and 12 bases, with 9 bases remaining between them. The assay was immunoSEQ multiplex PCR, and TCRdb's table has in-frame clones only and misses some. Among about 61,000 clones listed, more than 95% were seen once. The receptor's source is a human donor in good health. The source material was T cells isolated from PBMCs. The chain is built from TRBV10-3 and TRBJ2-1, with a tentative D call TRBD1 (5 bases). In DNA, the CDR3 is TGTGCCATCAGTGAGTCACAGGTGTGGCAGTTCTTC. Translation: CAISESQVWQFF.